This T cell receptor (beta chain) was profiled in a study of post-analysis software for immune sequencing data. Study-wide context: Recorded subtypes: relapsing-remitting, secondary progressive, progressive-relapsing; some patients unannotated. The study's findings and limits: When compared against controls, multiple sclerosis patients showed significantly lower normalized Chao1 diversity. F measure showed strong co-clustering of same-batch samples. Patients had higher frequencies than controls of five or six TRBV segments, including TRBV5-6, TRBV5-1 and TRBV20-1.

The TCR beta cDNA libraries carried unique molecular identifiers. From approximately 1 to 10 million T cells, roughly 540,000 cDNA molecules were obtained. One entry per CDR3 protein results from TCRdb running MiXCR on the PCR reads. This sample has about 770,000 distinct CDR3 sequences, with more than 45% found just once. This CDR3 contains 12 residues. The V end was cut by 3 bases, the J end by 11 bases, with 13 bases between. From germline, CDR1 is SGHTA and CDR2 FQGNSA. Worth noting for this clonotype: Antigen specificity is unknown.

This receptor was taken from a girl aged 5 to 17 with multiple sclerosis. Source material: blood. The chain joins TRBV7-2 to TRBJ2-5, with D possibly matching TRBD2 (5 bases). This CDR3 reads CASSLRAGEQYF. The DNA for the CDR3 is TGTGCCAGCAGCTTGAGGGCCGGAGAGCAGTACTTC.